This TCR beta chain originates from a study of identical twins. Study-wide findings and caveats: High-abundance cord blood beta clonotypes had fewer insertions; memory repertoires showed none. These conclusions were based on statistical analysis (cross-sectional, not following the same donors).

TCRdb re-called the 5' RACE reads with MiXCR, one entry per CDR3 protein. The sample lists fewer than 800,000 distinct CDR3 sequences; roughly 6.6% were seen once. This clonotype has ten or more counts. Its antigen is not identified. Trimming cost V 0 bases and J 0 bases, with 11 bases left between them. Germline V CDR1 and CDR2: SGHRS, YFSETQ. This CDR3 region has 16 residues. The sample also formed part of further work on yellow fever vaccine responses in identical twins.

The source of this sequence is a woman aged 18-35 years in good health. The V call is TRBV5-1, the J call TRBJ2-3; either TRBD1 or TRBD2 may supply D (6 bases each). The sample was PBMCs. The CDR3: CASSLDGGVSTDTQYF. The CDR3, as DNA: TGCGCCAGCAGCTTGGACGGGGGCGTGAGCACAGATACGCAGTATTTT.